The 10 T cell receptor beta chains in this list originate from one sample, sequenced in a study of vaccination and CD4 T cells after COVID-19. CD4+ T cells that had been cultured provided DNA sequenced with the Oncomine TCR Beta short-read assay. Via MiXCR, TCRdb re-called the PCR reads, giving one row per CDR3 protein. The sample has around 10,000 distinct CDR3 sequences, roughly half seen once. No antigens are known for them. The treatment here: roughly 11-day PBMC culture with coronavirus spike peptide pools or control peptides (ViraFEST assay). The material sequenced was CD4+ T cells from blood, cultured in vitro. The receptors were gathered from a human donor who had recovered from COVID-19.

The rearrangement links TRBV7-9 to TRBJ2-5; weak D call: TRBD2 (5 bases). This CDR3 spans 13 amino acids. Trimming cost V 1 base and J 3 bases, with 6 bases left between them. Germline CDR1 and CDR2: SEHNR and FQNEAQ (reference sequence). Here the CDR3 DNA reads TGTGCCAGCAGCTTAGAGGGAGAAGAGACCCAGTACTTC. Translation gives CASSLEGEETQYF.

The rearrangement joins TRBV7-2 to TRBJ2-7; D is ambiguous. Trimming stripped 4 bases from V and 9 bases from J, with 10 bases between. Germline V gene data show CDR1 as SGHTA and CDR2 as FQGNSA. CDR3 length: 11 amino acids. CDR3 bases: TGTGCCAGCAGCTCAGGAAGCTGGCAGTACTTC. It encodes CASSSGSWQYF. Together with reference TRBV7-2 and TRBJ2-7, the CDR3 gives the full variable domain: GAGVSQSPSNKVTEKGKDVELRCDPISGHTALYWYRQSLGQGLEFLIYFQGNSAPDKSGLPSDRFSAERTGGSVSTLTIQRTQQEDSAVYLCASSSGSWQYFGPGTRLTVT.

The table lists this clonotype with a few counts. In DNA form, the CDR3 reads TGTGCCAGCAGCTTAGGTCAGTCCTATGGCTACACCTTC. Encoded protein: CASSLGQSYGYTF. This chain links TRBV7-2 with TRBJ1-2; D is unresolved. Germline V gene sequence: CDR1 SGHTA, CDR2 FQGNSA. The ends were cut back, 1 base at V and 4 bases at J, with 7 bases in the middle. The CDR3 is 13 amino acids.

V gene TRBV11-3 combines with J gene TRBJ2-5; D possibly matches TRBD1 or TRBD2 (6 bases each). CDR1 is SGHNT and CDR2 is YENEEA in the germline V gene. The CDR3 is made up of 15 amino acids. The ends were cut back, 5 bases at V and 2 bases at J, with 15 bases in the middle. The CDR3 here is CASSPRGAVQETQYF. The CDR3 nucleotides are TGTGCCAGCAGCCCTAGGGGGGCAGTTCAAGAGACCCAGTACTTC.

V is TRBV7-8 and J is TRBJ1-2; D unresolved. Germline lookup yields CDR1 SGHVS and CDR2 FQNEAQ. The CDR3 is 13 residues long. Trimming cost V 5 bases and J 5 bases, with 12 bases left between them. The CDR3 coding sequence is TGTGCCAGCAGCCCCCCGGGCGGGTATGGCTACACCTTC. This sequence encodes CASSPPGGYGYTF.

This chain joins TRBV7-2 and TRBJ1-1; tentative D call: TRBD1 (5 bases). Germline values: CDR1 SGHTA, CDR2 FQGNSA. With 1 base removed from V and 5 bases from J, the gap between germline ends came to 14 bases. This CDR3 is built from 15 residues. This chain's CDR3 is CASSLVRVGVTEAFF. Written as DNA, the CDR3 is TGTGCCAGCAGCTTAGTCCGGGTGGGGGTGACTGAAGCTTTCTTT.

The CDR3 DNA reads as TGCGCCAGCAGCTCTGCGGTCCCCCAACGGAACACTGAAGCTTTCTTT. This codes for CASSSAVPQRNTEAFF. The chain combines TRBV4-1 with TRBJ1-1; no reliable D call. Between the trimmed V and J ends, which lost 5 bases and 1 base, there was a span of 17 bases. The CDR3 loop spans 16 amino acids. Germline CDR1 MGHRA, CDR2 YSYEKL.

The gene calls are TRBV27 and TRBJ1-2; D uncertain. CDR1 is MNHEY and CDR2 is SMNVEV in the germline V gene (reference sequence). Trimming left V 3 bases short and J 0 bases short, with 8 bases between. The CDR3 is 14 residues long. The CDR3 sequence is CASSLSGTNYGYTF. In DNA, the CDR3 is TGTGCCAGCAGTTTGTCAGGAACTAACTATGGCTACACCTTC.

The chain combines TRBV2 with TRBJ2-2, with D unclear. The CDR3 is 14 residues long. CDR1 and CDR2 (germline): SNHLY, FYNNEI. Trimming shortened V by 4 bases and J by 5 bases, and 11 bases separated the two germline ends. CDR3 sequence reads: CASSVFGDTGELFF. In nucleotides, the CDR3 is TGTGCCAGCAGTGTGTTTGGGGATACCGGGGAGCTGTTTTTT.

This clonotype was recorded only once. The chain combines TRBV5-1 with TRBJ2-2, with unresolved D. The V and J ends lost 0 bases and 0 bases respectively, with 12 bases between them. In germline, CDR1 is SGHRS, CDR2 YFSETQ. CDR3 length: 17 amino acids. CDR3 DNA: TGCGCCAGCAGCTTGGGGACGACCCGATCGAACACCGGGGAGCTGTTTTTT. Translating gives CASSLGTTRSNTGELFF.